The text below deals with one T cell receptor (beta chain). Donors comprised only Caucasian adults living in Nashville, Tennessee. The data belong to a study of shared clonotypes between healthy human individuals. This CDR3 has 13 residues. CDR1 and CDR2 (germline): SQVTM, ANQGSEA. Data came from immunoSEQ multiplex PCR; TCRdb stores just in-frame clones and leaves some out. This sample has about 690,000 clones; roughly 91% occur once, and the top ten carry roughly 36%. The sequence was collected from a man aged 18 to 30 in good health. Some clones in this sample may be carry-over from other donors' samples. Source material: memory CD8+ T cells from PBMCs. The subset denotes: CD45RO+ cells pooled with CCR7-negative TemRA cells. This chain links TRBV29-1 with TRBJ2-1; weak D call: TRBD1 (6 bases). The CDR3 sequence is CSGVGARYNEQFF. CDR3 bases: TGCAGTGGGGTGGGGGCGAGGTACAATGAGCAGTTCTTC.